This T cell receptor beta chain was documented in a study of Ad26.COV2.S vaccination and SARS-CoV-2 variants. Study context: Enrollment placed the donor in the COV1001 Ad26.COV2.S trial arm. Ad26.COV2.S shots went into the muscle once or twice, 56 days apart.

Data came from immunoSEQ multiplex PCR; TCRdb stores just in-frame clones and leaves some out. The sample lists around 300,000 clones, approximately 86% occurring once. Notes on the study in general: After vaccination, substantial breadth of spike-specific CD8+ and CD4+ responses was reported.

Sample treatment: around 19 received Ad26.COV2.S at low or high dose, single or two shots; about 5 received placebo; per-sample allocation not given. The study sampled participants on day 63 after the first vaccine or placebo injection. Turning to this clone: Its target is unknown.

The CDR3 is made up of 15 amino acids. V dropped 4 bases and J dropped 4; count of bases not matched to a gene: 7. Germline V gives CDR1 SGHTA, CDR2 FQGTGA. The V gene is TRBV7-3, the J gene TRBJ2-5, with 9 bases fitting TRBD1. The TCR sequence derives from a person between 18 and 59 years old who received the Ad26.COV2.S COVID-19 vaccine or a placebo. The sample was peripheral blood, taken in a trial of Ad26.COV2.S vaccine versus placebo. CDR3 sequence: CASSSGTGSVETQYF. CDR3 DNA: TGTGCCAGCAGCTCGGGGACAGGGTCGGTAGAGACCCAGTACTTC.